The rows below give T cell receptor beta chains drawn from one sample of a study of cytomegalovirus exposure and HLA in healthy donors. Assay used: immunoSEQ multiplex PCR; TCRdb lists only in-frame clones, some missing. Seen here are about 300,000 clones, more than 80% observed once, and the top ten hold around 3.7%. Sequenced sample: PBMCs. These receptors were taken from a middle-aged man in good health and CMV-seropositive. The CDR3 runs from the conserved cysteine through the conserved F or W. Each record gives: V gene, D gene, J gene, clone size, CDR3 protein, CDR3 DNA. The D gene is left open where the match is weak. Clone size, where shown, is once, few, many, or a class for clones that have expanded.

v_call: TRBV28
d_call: NA
j_call: TRBJ2-3
clone_size: NA
cdr3_aa: CASSLLAGADTQYF
cdr3_nt: TGTGCCAGCAGTTTGCTCGCGGGTGCAGATACGCAGTATTTT

v_call: TRBV4-1
d_call: NA
j_call: TRBJ2-5
clone_size: NA
cdr3_aa: CASSQSVVATQYF
cdr3_nt: TGCGCCAGCAGCCAATCAGTGGTAGCGACCCAGTACTTC

v_call: TRBV5-1
d_call: TRBD1
j_call: TRBJ2-1
clone_size: NA
cdr3_aa: CASSPRDRGSQFF
cdr3_nt: TGCGCCAGCAGCCCCCGGGACAGGGGTTCGCAGTTCTTC

v_call: TRBV5-1
d_call: TRBD1
j_call: TRBJ2-7
clone_size: NA
cdr3_aa: CASSLVPGQDPYEQYF
cdr3_nt: TGCGCCAGCAGCTTGGTTCCGGGACAGGACCCCTACGAGCAGTACTTC

v_call: TRBV27
d_call: NA
j_call: TRBJ2-7
clone_size: NA
cdr3_aa: CASSLSGTFYEQYF
cdr3_nt: TGTGCCAGCAGTTTATCCGGGACTTTCTACGAGCAGTACTTC

v_call: TRBV4-3
d_call: NA
j_call: TRBJ1-1
clone_size: NA
cdr3_aa: CASSQDEGVTEAFF
cdr3_nt: TGCGCCAGCAGCCAAGACGAGGGGGTCACTGAAGCTTTCTTT

v_call: TRBV5-4
d_call: NA
j_call: TRBJ1-1
clone_size: NA
cdr3_aa: CASSPSLSLNTEAFF
cdr3_nt: TGTGCCAGCAGCCCTTCCTTAAGCCTGAACACTGAAGCTTTCTTT

v_call: TRBV15
d_call: TRBD1
j_call: TRBJ1-3
clone_size: NA
cdr3_aa: CATSPDSDRGSGNTIYF
cdr3_nt: TGTGCCACCAGCCCCGACTCCGACAGGGGGTCCGGAAACACCATATATTTT

v_call: TRBV30
d_call: TRBD1
j_call: TRBJ1-1
clone_size: NA
cdr3_aa: CAWRGQGAAEAFF
cdr3_nt: TGTGCCTGGAGGGGACAGGGGGCAGCTGAAGCTTTCTTT

v_call: TRBV7-9
d_call: NA
j_call: TRBJ2-7
clone_size: NA
cdr3_aa: CASSPSSYEQYF
cdr3_nt: TGTGCCAGCAGCCCCTCCTCCTACGAGCAGTACTTC

v_call: TRBV27
d_call: NA
j_call: TRBJ1-1
clone_size: NA
cdr3_aa: CASSSHAGGGGTRTEAFF
cdr3_nt: TGTGCCAGCAGTTCGCACGCGGGGGGGGGCGGAACGAGAACTGAAGCTTTCTTT

v_call: TRBV11-2
d_call: NA
j_call: TRBJ1-4
clone_size: once
cdr3_aa: CASSLELRVGTNEKLFF
cdr3_nt: TGTGCCAGCAGCTTAGAGCTCAGGGTCGGAACTAATGAAAAACTGTTTTTT

v_call: TRBV2
d_call: TRBD1
j_call: TRBJ1-1
clone_size: many
cdr3_aa: CASSPTGGITEAFF
cdr3_nt: TGTGCCAGCAGTCCGACAGGGGGTATCACTGAAGCTTTCTTT

v_call: TRBV29-1
d_call: NA
j_call: TRBJ2-7
clone_size: NA
cdr3_aa: CSVELTPGNAYEQYF
cdr3_nt: TGCAGCGTTGAGCTCACCCCGGGAAATGCCTACGAGCAGTACTTC

v_call: TRBV9
d_call: TRBD2
j_call: TRBJ2-2
clone_size: NA
cdr3_aa: CASSVTSGTGSNTGELFF
cdr3_nt: TGTGCCAGCAGCGTAACTAGCGGGACCGGATCGAACACCGGGGAGCTGTTTTTT

v_call: TRBV4-3
d_call: NA
j_call: TRBJ1-1
clone_size: few
cdr3_aa: CASSQAVSTEAFF
cdr3_nt: TGCGCCAGCAGCCAAGCAGTATCCACTGAAGCTTTCTTT

v_call: TRBV18
d_call: TRBD2
j_call: TRBJ2-7
clone_size: NA
cdr3_aa: CASSPPSSGYYEQYF
cdr3_nt: TGTGCCAGCTCACCACCGTCTAGCGGTTACTACGAGCAGTACTTC

v_call: TRBV27
d_call: TRBD1
j_call: TRBJ2-7
clone_size: NA
cdr3_aa: CASASSGTGRREQYF
cdr3_nt: TGTGCCAGCGCGAGCTCCGGGACAGGGCGTCGCGAGCAGTACTTC

v_call: TRBV19
d_call: TRBD1
j_call: TRBJ2-7
clone_size: NA
cdr3_aa: CASSGGQGYEQYF
cdr3_nt: TGTGCCAGTAGTGGAGGACAGGGTTACGAGCAGTACTTC

v_call: TRBV30
d_call: NA
j_call: TRBJ1-4
clone_size: NA
cdr3_aa: CAWSNRVGEKLFF
cdr3_nt: TGTGCCTGGAGTAACAGGGTCGGTGAAAAACTGTTTTTT

v_call: TRBV18
d_call: NA
j_call: TRBJ2-3
clone_size: NA
cdr3_aa: CASSLPPGSKTDTQYF
cdr3_nt: TGTGCCAGCTCACTCCCGCCGGGAAGCAAAACAGATACGCAGTATTTT

v_call: TRBV6-5
d_call: TRBD2
j_call: TRBJ2-7
clone_size: few
cdr3_aa: CASSPPREGRVEQYF
cdr3_nt: TGTGCCAGCAGTCCCCCCCGGGAGGGCCGGGTCGAGCAGTACTTC

v_call: TRBV25-1
d_call: TRBD1
j_call: TRBJ1-3
clone_size: NA
cdr3_aa: CASRRSGTASGNTIYF
cdr3_nt: TGTGCCAGCAGACGCTCCGGGACAGCCTCTGGAAACACCATATATTTT

v_call: TRBV5-4
d_call: TRBD2
j_call: TRBJ2-7
clone_size: NA
cdr3_aa: CASSLGLASSYEQYF
cdr3_nt: TGTGCCAGCAGCTTGGGACTAGCGTCCTCCTACGAGCAGTACTTC

v_call: TRBV5-1
d_call: NA
j_call: TRBJ2-5
clone_size: NA
cdr3_aa: CASSPPTQGSEAQYF
cdr3_nt: TGCGCCAGCAGCCCTCCCACGCAGGGCTCTGAGGCCCAGTACTTC

v_call: TRBV27
d_call: NA
j_call: TRBJ2-1
clone_size: NA
cdr3_aa: CASSLAERGNEQFF
cdr3_nt: TGTGCCAGCAGTTTGGCAGAGAGGGGGAATGAGCAGTTCTTC

v_call: TRBV7-6
d_call: TRBD1
j_call: TRBJ1-2
clone_size: NA
cdr3_aa: CASSPDRDHYGYTF
cdr3_nt: TGTGCCAGCAGCCCGGACAGGGATCATTATGGCTACACCTTC

v_call: TRBV2
d_call: TRBD1
j_call: TRBJ1-6
clone_size: once
cdr3_aa: CASRAFGQDNSPLHF
cdr3_nt: TGTGCCAGCAGAGCGTTCGGACAGGATAATTCACCCCTCCACTTT

v_call: TRBV27
d_call: NA
j_call: TRBJ1-1
clone_size: NA
cdr3_aa: CASSSPGLNTEAFF
cdr3_nt: TGTGCCAGCAGTAGCCCAGGATTGAACACTGAAGCTTTCTTT

v_call: TRBV5-1
d_call: TRBD1
j_call: TRBJ1-2
clone_size: NA
cdr3_aa: CASSFGTGDDGYTF
cdr3_nt: TGCGCCAGCAGCTTCGGGACAGGGGATGATGGCTACACCTTC

v_call: TRBV27
d_call: NA
j_call: TRBJ2-1
clone_size: NA
cdr3_aa: CASSSLNNEQFF
cdr3_nt: TGTGCCAGCAGTTCCCTAAACAATGAGCAGTTCTTC

v_call: TRBV4-1
d_call: NA
j_call: TRBJ1-3
clone_size: NA
cdr3_aa: CASSQDRGNTIYF
cdr3_nt: TGCGCCAGCAGCCAAGACCGTGGAAACACCATATATTTT

v_call: TRBV19
d_call: NA
j_call: TRBJ2-5
clone_size: NA
cdr3_aa: CASNGMSTETQYF
cdr3_nt: TGTGCCAGTAACGGGATGAGCACGGAGACCCAGTACTTC

v_call: TRBV7-9
d_call: NA
j_call: TRBJ2-1
clone_size: NA
cdr3_aa: CASSRQGFSYNEQFF
cdr3_nt: TGTGCCAGCAGCAGGCAGGGTTTCTCCTACAATGAGCAGTTCTTC

v_call: TRBV28
d_call: NA
j_call: TRBJ1-5
clone_size: few
cdr3_aa: CASSLNLGQNQPQHF
cdr3_nt: TGTGCCAGCAGTTTAAATCTGGGCCAGAATCAGCCCCAGCATTTT

v_call: TRBV7-9
d_call: TRBD2
j_call: TRBJ2-3
clone_size: NA
cdr3_aa: CASSPQVASGSTDTQYF
cdr3_nt: TGTGCCAGCAGCCCACAGGTGGCTAGCGGGAGCACAGATACGCAGTATTTT

v_call: TRBV5-1
d_call: TRBD2
j_call: TRBJ2-7
clone_size: NA
cdr3_aa: CASSLEAGDFYEQYF
cdr3_nt: TGCGCCAGCAGCTTGGAGGCGGGGGATTTCTACGAGCAGTACTTC

v_call: TRBV7-9
d_call: TRBD1
j_call: TRBJ2-1
clone_size: NA
cdr3_aa: CASSSVTGDGGQFF
cdr3_nt: TGTGCCAGCAGCTCGGTGACAGGGGACGGAGGGCAGTTCTTC

v_call: TRBV14
d_call: NA
j_call: TRBJ2-1
clone_size: NA
cdr3_aa: CASSQEAYNEQFF
cdr3_nt: TGTGCCAGCAGCCAAGAAGCATACAATGAGCAGTTCTTC

v_call: TRBV5-1
d_call: NA
j_call: TRBJ1-1
clone_size: NA
cdr3_aa: CASSLFLDVSAEAFF
cdr3_nt: TGCGCCAGCAGCTTGTTCCTAGATGTCAGTGCTGAAGCTTTCTTT

v_call: TRBV29-1
d_call: TRBD2
j_call: TRBJ2-2
clone_size: NA
cdr3_aa: CSVFKREDTGELFF
cdr3_nt: TGCAGCGTTTTTAAGCGGGAGGACACCGGGGAGCTGTTTTTT

v_call: TRBV2
d_call: TRBD1
j_call: TRBJ1-2
clone_size: NA
cdr3_aa: CASRVDRGHGYTF
cdr3_nt: TGTGCCAGCCGAGTAGACAGGGGGCATGGCTACACCTTC

v_call: TRBV11-1
d_call: TRBD1
j_call: TRBJ2-7
clone_size: NA
cdr3_aa: CASSRDREGDEQYF
cdr3_nt: TGTGCCAGCAGCCGCGACAGGGAAGGGGACGAGCAGTACTTC

v_call: TRBV15
d_call: TRBD2
j_call: TRBJ2-4
clone_size: NA
cdr3_aa: CATSRGGSGAKNIQYF
cdr3_nt: TGTGCCACCAGCAGAGGCGGGAGCGGGGCCAAAAACATTCAGTACTTC

v_call: TRBV13
d_call: TRBD1
j_call: TRBJ1-2
clone_size: NA
cdr3_aa: CASSLSLDRAFGYTF
cdr3_nt: TGTGCCAGCAGCTTATCCCTAGACAGGGCCTTTGGCTACACCTTC

v_call: TRBV18
d_call: NA
j_call: TRBJ1-1
clone_size: NA
cdr3_aa: CASSLMGTGLGTEAFF
cdr3_nt: TGTGCCAGCTCACTCATGGGCACAGGGTTGGGGACTGAAGCTTTCTTT

v_call: TRBV28
d_call: NA
j_call: TRBJ1-6
clone_size: NA
cdr3_aa: CASSIDSSYNSPLHF
cdr3_nt: TGTGCCAGCAGTATAGACAGCTCCTATAATTCACCCCTCCACTTT

v_call: TRBV7-8
d_call: NA
j_call: TRBJ2-1
clone_size: NA
cdr3_aa: CASSLQEEGYNEQFF
cdr3_nt: TGTGCCAGCAGCTTACAGGAGGAGGGCTACAATGAGCAGTTCTTC

v_call: TRBV5-1
d_call: TRBD1
j_call: TRBJ1-1
clone_size: NA
cdr3_aa: CASSGGQQNTEAFF
cdr3_nt: TGCGCCAGCAGTGGGGGACAGCAAAACACTGAAGCTTTCTTT

v_call: TRBV15
d_call: NA
j_call: TRBJ1-4
clone_size: NA
cdr3_aa: CATSSEAAREKLFF
cdr3_nt: TGTGCCACCAGCTCGGAGGCAGCGAGGGAAAAACTGTTTTTT

v_call: TRBV7-3
d_call: NA
j_call: TRBJ2-7
clone_size: NA
cdr3_aa: CASSPQAGYYEQYF
cdr3_nt: TGTGCCAGCAGCCCACAAGCGGGCTACTACGAGCAGTACTTC

v_call: TRBV11-2
d_call: TRBD2
j_call: TRBJ2-7
clone_size: few
cdr3_aa: CASGTSGIIYEQYF
cdr3_nt: TGTGCCAGCGGTACTAGCGGGATTATCTACGAGCAGTACTTC

v_call: TRBV19
d_call: TRBD2
j_call: TRBJ2-7
clone_size: NA
cdr3_aa: CASSMGLALEQYF
cdr3_nt: TGTGCCAGTAGTATGGGACTAGCGCTCGAGCAGTACTTC

v_call: TRBV5-4
d_call: TRBD1
j_call: TRBJ2-5
clone_size: NA
cdr3_aa: CASSSPGGEEETQYF
cdr3_nt: TGTGCCAGCAGCTCACCAGGGGGCGAGGAAGAGACCCAGTACTTC

v_call: TRBV7-8
d_call: TRBD1
j_call: TRBJ2-1
clone_size: NA
cdr3_aa: CASSLGAATGRYEQFF
cdr3_nt: TGTGCCAGCAGCTTAGGGGCCGCGACAGGGCGGTATGAGCAGTTCTTC

v_call: TRBV2
d_call: NA
j_call: TRBJ1-1
clone_size: NA
cdr3_aa: CASSSGHYTEAFF
cdr3_nt: TGTGCCAGCAGCTCAGGACACTACACTGAAGCTTTCTTT

v_call: TRBV7-7
d_call: NA
j_call: TRBJ2-5
clone_size: once
cdr3_aa: CASSPGLQQETQYF
cdr3_nt: TGTGCTAGCAGCCCAGGACTGCAGCAAGAGACCCAGTACTTC